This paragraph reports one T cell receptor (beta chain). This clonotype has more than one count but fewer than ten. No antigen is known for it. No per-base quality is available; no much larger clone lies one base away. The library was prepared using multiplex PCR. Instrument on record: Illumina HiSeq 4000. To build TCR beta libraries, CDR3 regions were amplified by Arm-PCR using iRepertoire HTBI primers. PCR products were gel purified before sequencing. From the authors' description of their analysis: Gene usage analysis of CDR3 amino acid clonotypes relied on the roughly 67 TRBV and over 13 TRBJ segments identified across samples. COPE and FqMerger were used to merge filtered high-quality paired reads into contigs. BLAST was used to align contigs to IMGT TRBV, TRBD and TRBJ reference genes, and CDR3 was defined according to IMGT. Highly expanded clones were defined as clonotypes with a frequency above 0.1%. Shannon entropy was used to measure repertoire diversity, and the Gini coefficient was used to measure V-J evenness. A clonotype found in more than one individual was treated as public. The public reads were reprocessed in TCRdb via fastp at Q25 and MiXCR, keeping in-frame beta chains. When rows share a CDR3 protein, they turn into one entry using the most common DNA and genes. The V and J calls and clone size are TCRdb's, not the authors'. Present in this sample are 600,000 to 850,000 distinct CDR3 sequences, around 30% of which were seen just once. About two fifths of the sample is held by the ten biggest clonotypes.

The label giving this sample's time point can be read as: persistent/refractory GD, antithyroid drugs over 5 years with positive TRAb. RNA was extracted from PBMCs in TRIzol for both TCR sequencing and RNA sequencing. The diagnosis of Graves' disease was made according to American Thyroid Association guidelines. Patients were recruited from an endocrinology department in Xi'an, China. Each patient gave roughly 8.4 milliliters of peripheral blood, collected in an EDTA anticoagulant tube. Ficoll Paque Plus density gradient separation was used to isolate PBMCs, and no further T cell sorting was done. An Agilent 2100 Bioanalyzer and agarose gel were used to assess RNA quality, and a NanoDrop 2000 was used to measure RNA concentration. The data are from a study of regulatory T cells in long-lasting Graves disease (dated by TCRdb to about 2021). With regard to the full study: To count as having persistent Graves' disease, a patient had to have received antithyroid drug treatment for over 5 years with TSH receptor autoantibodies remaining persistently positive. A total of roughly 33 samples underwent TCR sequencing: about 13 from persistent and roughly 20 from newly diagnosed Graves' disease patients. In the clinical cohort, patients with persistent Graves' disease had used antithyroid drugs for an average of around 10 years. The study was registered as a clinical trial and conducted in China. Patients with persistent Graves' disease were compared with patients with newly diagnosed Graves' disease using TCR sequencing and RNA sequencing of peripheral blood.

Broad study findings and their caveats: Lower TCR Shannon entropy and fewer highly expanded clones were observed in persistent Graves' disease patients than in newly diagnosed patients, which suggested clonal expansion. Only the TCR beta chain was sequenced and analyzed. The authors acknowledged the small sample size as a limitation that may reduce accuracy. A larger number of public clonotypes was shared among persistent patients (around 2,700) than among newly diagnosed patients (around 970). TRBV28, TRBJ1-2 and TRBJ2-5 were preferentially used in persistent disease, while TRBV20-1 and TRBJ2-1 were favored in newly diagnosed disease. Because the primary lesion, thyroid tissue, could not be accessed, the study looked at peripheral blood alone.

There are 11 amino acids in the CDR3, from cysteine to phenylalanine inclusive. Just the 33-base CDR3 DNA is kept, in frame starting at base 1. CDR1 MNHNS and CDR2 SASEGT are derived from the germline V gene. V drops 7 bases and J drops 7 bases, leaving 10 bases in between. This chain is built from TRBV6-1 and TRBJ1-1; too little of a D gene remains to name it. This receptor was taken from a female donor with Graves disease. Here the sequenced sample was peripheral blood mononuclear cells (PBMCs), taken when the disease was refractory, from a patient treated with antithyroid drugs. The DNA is TGTGCCAGCACCCCGAGCGTTGAAGCTTTCTTT. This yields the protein CASTPSVEAFF.